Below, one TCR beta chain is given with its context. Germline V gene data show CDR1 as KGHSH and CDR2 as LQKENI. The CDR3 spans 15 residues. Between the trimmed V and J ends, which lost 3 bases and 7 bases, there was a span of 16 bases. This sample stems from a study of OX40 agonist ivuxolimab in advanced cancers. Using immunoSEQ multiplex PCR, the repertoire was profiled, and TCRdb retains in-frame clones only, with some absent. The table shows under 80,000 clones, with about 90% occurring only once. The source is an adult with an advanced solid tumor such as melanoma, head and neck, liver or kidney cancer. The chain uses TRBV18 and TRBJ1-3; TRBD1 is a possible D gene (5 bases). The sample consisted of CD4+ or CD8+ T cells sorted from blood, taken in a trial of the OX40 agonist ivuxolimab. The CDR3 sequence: CASSPPAGRGNTIYF. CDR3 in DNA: TGTGCCAGCTCACCCCCGGCAGGGCGAGGGAACACCATATATTTT.